The 2 T cell receptor beta chains in this list originate from one sample, sequenced in a study of T cell changes during pregnancy in multiple sclerosis. TCRdb keeps only in-frame clones here, not all; method: immunoSEQ multiplex PCR. This table holds roughly 40,000 clones, roughly 90% found once. Sequenced here: CD8+ T cells from peripheral blood mononuclear cells, sampled in the first trimester of pregnancy. The receptors here all came from a female donor with multiple sclerosis, enrolled in a pregnancy study.

CDR3 protein: CAWMSTGFYGYTF. CDR3 DNA: TGTGCCTGGATGAGTACCGGGTTCTATGGCTACACCTTC. The chain uses TRBV30 and TRBJ1-2; no definite D call. This CDR3 spans 13 amino acids. Trimming stripped 4 bases from V and 4 bases from J, with 13 bases between. CDR1 and CDR2 (germline): GTSNPN, SVGIG (reference sequence).

This clone came up once. The rearrangement links TRBV13 to TRBJ1-3, with TRBD1 as a possible D gene (5 bases). The V gene's germline CDR1 is PRHDT and CDR2 FYEKMQ (reference sequence). With 0 bases removed from V and 0 bases from J, the gap between germline ends came to 12 bases. The CDR3 covers 17 residues. DNA of the CDR3: TGTGCCAGCAGCTTAGGTGGTCGGGGGAACTCTGGAAACACCATATATTTT. This gives the protein CASSLGGRGNSGNTIYF.